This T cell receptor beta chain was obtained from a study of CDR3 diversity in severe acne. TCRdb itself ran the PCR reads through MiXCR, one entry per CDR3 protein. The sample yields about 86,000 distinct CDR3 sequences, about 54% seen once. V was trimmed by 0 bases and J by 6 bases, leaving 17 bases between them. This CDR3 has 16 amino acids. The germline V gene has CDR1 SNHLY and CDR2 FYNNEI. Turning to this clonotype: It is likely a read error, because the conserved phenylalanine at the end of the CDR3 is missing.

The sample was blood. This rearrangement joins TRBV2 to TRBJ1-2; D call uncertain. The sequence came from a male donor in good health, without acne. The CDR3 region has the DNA TGTGCCAGCAGTGAAGCGCGTCAACTAATGGGTGATGGCTACACCTAC. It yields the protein CASSEARQLMGDGYTY.